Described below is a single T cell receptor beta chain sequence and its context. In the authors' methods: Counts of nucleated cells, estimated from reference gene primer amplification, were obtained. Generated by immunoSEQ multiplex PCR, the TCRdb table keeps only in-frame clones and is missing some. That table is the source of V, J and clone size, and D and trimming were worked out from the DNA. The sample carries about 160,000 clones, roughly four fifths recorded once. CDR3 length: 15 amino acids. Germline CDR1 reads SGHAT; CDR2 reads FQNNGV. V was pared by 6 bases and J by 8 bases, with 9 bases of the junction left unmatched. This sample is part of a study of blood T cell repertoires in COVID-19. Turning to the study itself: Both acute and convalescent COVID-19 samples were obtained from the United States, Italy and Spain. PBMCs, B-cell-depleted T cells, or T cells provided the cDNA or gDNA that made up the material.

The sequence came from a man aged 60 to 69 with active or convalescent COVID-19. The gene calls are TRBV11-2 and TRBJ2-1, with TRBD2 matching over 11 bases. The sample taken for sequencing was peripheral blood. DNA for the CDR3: TGTGCCAGCAGTTTCACTAGCGGGAGTGTAGATGAGCAGTTCTTC. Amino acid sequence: CASSFTSGSVDEQFF.